Shown below are 23 T cell receptor beta chains from a single sample sequenced in a study of immune heterogeneity within non-small cell lung tumors. A multiplex PCR containing 32 V primers and 13 J primers was used to amplify TCR beta CDR3. TCRdb ran MiXCR on the multiplex PCR reads and lists one entry per CDR3 protein. The sample holds under 25,000 distinct CDR3 sequences, about 30% seen once. TCRs were amplified from approximately 0.65 ug gDNA of bulk tumor per sample. Multiple biopsies spaced far apart were taken from each primary tumor during surgery. Enrolled individuals presented with untreated, newly diagnosed non-small cell lung cancer and received curative surgery. The sequenced sample was lung tumor tissue. These receptor sequences come from a man aged 35 to 55 with non-small cell lung cancer.

As concerns this clonotype: Since a much larger clone is just one base distant, this may be a read error. The chain employs TRBV12-3 or TRBV12-4 and TRBJ2-7; 9 bases are shared with TRBD2. V lost 4 bases and J lost 3; bases outside the gene matches: 10. CDR3 length: 16 amino acids. The CDR3 DNA follows: TGTGCCAGCAGTTCCCATAGCGGGAGTGCCTTCTACGAGCAGTACTTC. It translates to CASSSHSGSAFYEQYF.

In this sample, this clonotype turned up many times. This chain links TRBV4-1 with TRBJ2-7; D perhaps matches TRBD1 (5 bases). The CDR3 runs 15 residues. The V end lost 0 bases, the J end lost 5 bases, and 14 bases lay between the germline ends. Germline V lookup: CDR1 MGHRA, CDR2 YSYEKL. This chain's CDR3 is CASSQEAQGRNEQYF. The CDR3 DNA is TGCGCCAGCAGCCAAGAAGCCCAGGGTAGGAACGAGCAGTACTTC.

Remarks on this clonotype: A much larger clone differs from this one at a single base, so this may be a read error. J is TRBJ2-7 and V is TRBV20-1, with 12 nucleotides matching TRBD1. The CDR3 covers 13 residues. V was pared by 5 bases and J by 9 bases, with 8 bases of the junction left unmatched. CDR1 DFQATT and CDR2 SNEGSKA come from the germline V gene (reference sequence). CDR3 sequence: CSAGRDRGRGQYF. For the CDR3, the DNA is TGCAGTGCTGGCCGGGACAGGGGGCGCGGGCAGTACTTC.

The chain links TRBV3-1 to TRBJ2-2; D may be TRBD2 (6 bases). The CDR3 length is 14 residues. CDR1 and CDR2 from the germline V gene are LGHDT and YNNKEL (reference sequence). The V and J ends lost 8 bases and 7 bases respectively, with 17 bases between them. The CDR3 DNA follows: TGTGCCAGCGGACGCCGGCGGGGTGGCGGGGAGCTGTTTTTT. Its protein is CASGRRRGGGELFF.

Note on this clonotype: A much larger clonotype is one base distant, so this may be a read error. The chain carries TRBV24-1 and TRBJ1-2; D is possibly TRBD1 (5 bases). From germline, CDR1 is KGHDR and CDR2 SFDVKD. The CDR3 consists of 12 residues. As DNA, the CDR3 is TGTGACACCAGTGGGGGGAACTATGGCTACACCTTC. It codes for CDTSGGNYGYTF.

CDR3 protein: CASSLARAPLTGELFF. The CDR3, as DNA: TGTGCCAGCAGCTTAGCGCGTGCACCATTGACCGGGGAGCTGTTTTTT. The chain links TRBV7-8 to TRBJ2-2, with D uncertain. Between the trimmed V and J ends, which lost 0 bases and 5 bases, there was a span of 13 bases. Germline-derived CDR1 and CDR2 are SGHVS and FQNEAQ. The CDR3 extends over 16 amino acids.

This clonotype was seen at least ten times. V is TRBV29-1 and J is TRBJ1-2; TRBD1 matches 7 bases. In germline, CDR1 is SQVTM, CDR2 ANQGSEA. V trimming: 5 bases; J trimming: 7 bases; junction bases outside the gene matches: 4. There are 11 residues in the CDR3. The CDR3 nucleotides read TGCAGCGTTTTGTCAGGGGGTGGCTACACCTTC. This sequence encodes CSVLSGGGYTF.

This clonotype occurred many times. The chain employs TRBV12-3 or TRBV12-4 and TRBJ2-7; either TRBD1 or TRBD2 may supply D (7 bases each). V was shortened by 3 bases and J by 2 bases, with 14 bases between the two germline ends. The CDR3 length is 15 residues. CDR3 DNA: TGTGCCAGCAGTTTTGGGCAGGGGGGGGCCTACGAGCAGTACTTC. Protein sequence: CASSFGQGGAYEQYF.

This clonotype was observed at least ten times. The chain couples TRBV2 to TRBJ2-7; D not certain. V lost 5 bases to trimming and J lost 4 bases, with 15 bases between them. The CDR3 contains 14 residues. Germline CDR1 reads SNHLY; CDR2 reads FYNNEI. CDR3 bases: TGTGCCAGCAGTCCGGACGGCAGCAGGTACGAGCAGTACTTC. Translated: CASSPDGSRYEQYF.

Concerning this clonotype: This may be a read error, as it is one base from a much larger clone. For the CDR3, the DNA is TGTGCCAGCAACCAAAGTCCATCTATCGCGCTACCACGGGCCAATGAGCAGTTCTTC. It is translated as CASNQSPSIALPRANEQFF. The chain joins TRBV13 to TRBJ2-1, with D uncertain. CDR3 length equals 19 residues. The V gene's germline CDR1 is PRHDT and CDR2 FYEKMQ (reference sequence). V was trimmed by 7 bases and J by 6 bases, leaving 31 bases between them.

This clonotype is medium-sized in the sample. The rearrangement joins TRBV2 to TRBJ2-1, with 10 nucleotides matching TRBD2. J was trimmed by 4 bases and V by 4 bases; bases with no gene match: 7. The CDR3 totals 16 residues. Germline lookup yields CDR1 SNHLY and CDR2 FYNNEI. The CDR3 nucleotides are TGTGCCAGCAGTGGGACCGGGACTAGCGTATACAATGAGCAGTTCTTC. It specifies CASSGTGTSVYNEQFF.

The J gene is TRBJ2-1, the V gene TRBV10-1, with 10 bases identical to TRBD1. The CDR3 has 15 residues. Germline V gene sequence: CDR1 WNHNN, CDR2 SYGVQD (reference sequence). V trimming: 6 bases; J trimming: 8 bases; junction bases outside the gene matches: 10. The CDR3 here is CASSSRDRGLYEQFF. As DNA, the CDR3 is TGCGCCAGCAGCTCCCGGGACAGGGGTTTGTATGAGCAGTTCTTC.

Turning to this clonotype: One end of the junction does not line up with germline, which may come from a read error. The rearrangement links TRBV15 to TRBJ1-4; D unclear. CDR1 is LNHNV, CDR2 YYDKDF, per germline (reference sequence). The CDR3 runs to 16 residues. DNA of the CDR3: TGTGCCACCAGCAGTGATGGAGGGCAGCCTAATGAAAATCTGTTTTTT. This sequence encodes CATSSDGGQPNENLFF.

Comment on this clonotype: A much larger clone lies a single base off, so this may be a read error. The chain couples TRBV18 to TRBJ2-1; the D gene is possibly TRBD2 (5 bases). CDR3 size: 14 residues. Germline V gene data show CDR1 as KGHSH and CDR2 as LQKENI. The CDR3 here is CASSPRGFENEHFF. The CDR3 nucleotides are TGTGCCAGCTCACCACGAGGGTTTGAGAATGAGCACTTCTTC.

The chain combines TRBV7-3 with TRBJ2-1, with D perhaps matching TRBD2 (7 bases). The V gene's germline CDR1 is SGHTA and CDR2 FQGTGA. The CDR3 runs to 13 residues. Trimming took off 5 bases at V and 11 bases at J, with 16 bases between the two ends. CDR3: CASSPGGGNKQFF. CDR3 DNA sequence: TGTGCCAGCAGCCCGGGGGGCGGGAACAAGCAGTTCTTC. Combining the CDR3 with reference TRBV7-3 and TRBJ2-1 gives the whole variable domain GAGVSQTPSNKVTEKGKYVELRCDPISGHTALYWYRQSLGQGPEFLIYFQGTGAADDSGLPNDRFFAVRPEGSVSTLKIQRTERGDSAVYLCASSPGGGNKQFFGPGTRLTVL.

The J gene is TRBJ2-5, the V gene TRBV11-2; D is uncertain. Germline CDR1 and CDR2: SGHAT and FQNNGV. The CDR3 runs to 15 residues. The V end was cut by 6 bases, the J end by 1 base, with 15 bases between. CDR3 nucleotide sequence: TGTGCCAGCAGTGTTCAGTCGGCGCTCCAAGAGACCCAGTACTTC. The encoded protein is CASSVQSALQETQYF.

This clonotype was seen more than once but under ten times. The chain uses TRBV27 and TRBJ2-1; tentatively, D is TRBD1 (6 bases). Deletions cut 8 bases from V and 4 bases from J, with 12 bases between. The CDR3 is made up of 13 amino acids. Germline V gives CDR1 MNHEY, CDR2 SMNVEV (reference sequence). The chain's CDR3 is CASGKGEYNEQFF. The DNA of the CDR3 is TGTGCCAGCGGGAAGGGGGAGTACAATGAGCAGTTCTTC.

The chain recombines TRBV7-2 with TRBJ2-5; D is ambiguous. Germline V CDR1 and CDR2: SGHTA, FQGNSA. Trimming removed 1 base from V and 4 bases from J, with 4 bases in between. The CDR3 has 12 amino acids. CDR3 in amino acids: CASSLVGETQYF. The CDR3 DNA is TGTGCCAGCAGCTTAGTAGGAGAGACCCAGTACTTC.

The rearrangement joins TRBV15 to TRBJ2-5; either TRBD1 or TRBD2 may fit D (5 bases each). The CDR3 covers 16 residues. V shed 0 bases and J shed 5 bases, with 16 bases lying between them. Germline loops: CDR1 LNHNV, CDR2 YYDKDF (reference sequence). The CDR3 loop is CATSRDPGLSGETQYF. CDR3 nucleotides: TGTGCCACCAGCAGAGATCCGGGGCTATCCGGGGAGACCCAGTACTTC.

The rearrangement uses TRBV6-2 or TRBV6-3 and TRBJ1-4; tentative D call: TRBD1 (5 bases). Germline CDR1 MNHEY, CDR2 SVGEGT. Trimming pared 1 base from V and 8 bases from J, leaving 14 bases between. The CDR3 extends over 15 amino acids. CDR3 bases: TGTGCCAGCAGTTACTTCGGGGGAAGTTCAGAAAAACTGTTTTTT. Its protein is CASSYFGGSSEKLFF.

The rearrangement uses TRBV9 and TRBJ2-1; D is undetermined. V gave up 4 bases and J gave up 7 bases, with 15 bases separating them. CDR1 is SGDLS, CDR2 YYNGEE, per germline. The CDR3 sequence is 14 residues long. CDR3 sequence (DNA): TGTGCCAGCAGCCCTCGGACGTTAAGTAATGAGCAGTTCTTC. Encoded protein: CASSPRTLSNEQFF.

This clonotype has a count of ten or more. The chain has TRBV11-3 and TRBJ2-7, with D possibly being TRBD2 (5 bases). The CDR3 sequence is 15 residues long. From germline, CDR1 is SGHNT and CDR2 YENEEA. Deletions cut 4 bases from V and 2 bases from J, with 15 bases between. CDR3 region: CASSWRAQIPYEQYF. In nucleotides, the CDR3 is TGTGCCAGCAGCTGGCGGGCCCAGATCCCCTACGAGCAGTACTTC. The whole variable domain, filled in from reference TRBV11-3 and TRBJ2-7, reads EAGVVQSPRYKIIEKKQPVAFWCNPISGHNTLYWYLQNLGQGPELLIRYENEEAVDDSQLPKDRFSAERLKGVDSTLKIQPAELGDSAVYLCASSWRAQIPYEQYFGPGTRLTVT.

This clonotype was found many times. The chain has TRBV24-1 and TRBJ2-5; a weak D match, TRBD1 (7 bases). Trimming took off 4 bases at V and 4 bases at J, with 12 bases between the two ends. Germline CDR1 and CDR2: KGHDR and SFDVKD. This CDR3 spans 14 amino acids. The CDR3 reads CATSESRGAETQYF. The CDR3 DNA follows: TGTGCCACCAGTGAGTCCAGGGGGGCAGAGACCCAGTACTTC.